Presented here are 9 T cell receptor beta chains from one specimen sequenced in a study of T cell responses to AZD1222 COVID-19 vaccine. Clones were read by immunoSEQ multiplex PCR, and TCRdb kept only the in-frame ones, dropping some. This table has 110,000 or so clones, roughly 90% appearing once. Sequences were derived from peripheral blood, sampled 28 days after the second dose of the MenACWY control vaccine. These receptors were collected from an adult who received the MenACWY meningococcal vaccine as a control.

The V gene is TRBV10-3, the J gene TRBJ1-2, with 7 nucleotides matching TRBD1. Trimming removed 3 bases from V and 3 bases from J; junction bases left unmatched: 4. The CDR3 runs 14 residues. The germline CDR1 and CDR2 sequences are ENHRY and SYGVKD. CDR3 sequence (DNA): TGTGCCATCAGTGATCGGCAGGGGGACTATGGCTACACCTTC. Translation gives CAISDRQGDYGYTF.

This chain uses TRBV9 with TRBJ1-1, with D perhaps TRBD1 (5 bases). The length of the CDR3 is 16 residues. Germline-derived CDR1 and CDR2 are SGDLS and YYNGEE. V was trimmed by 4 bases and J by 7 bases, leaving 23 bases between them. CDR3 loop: CASSPSDGHRQIEAFF. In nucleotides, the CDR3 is TGTGCCAGCAGCCCCTCTGATGGGCATAGACAGATTGAAGCTTTCTTT.

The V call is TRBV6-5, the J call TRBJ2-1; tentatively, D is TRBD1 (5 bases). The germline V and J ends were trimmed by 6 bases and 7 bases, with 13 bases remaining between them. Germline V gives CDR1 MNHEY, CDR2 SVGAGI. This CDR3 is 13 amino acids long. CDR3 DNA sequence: TGTGCCAGCAGAGGGGCAGGGCGGAATGAGCAGTTCTTC. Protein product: CASRGAGRNEQFF.

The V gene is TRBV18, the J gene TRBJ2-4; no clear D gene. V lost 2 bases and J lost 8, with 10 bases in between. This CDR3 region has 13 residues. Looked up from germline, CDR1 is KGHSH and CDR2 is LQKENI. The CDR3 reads CASSPKDGDIQYF. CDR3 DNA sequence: TGTGCCAGCTCACCAAAAGACGGAGACATTCAGTACTTC.

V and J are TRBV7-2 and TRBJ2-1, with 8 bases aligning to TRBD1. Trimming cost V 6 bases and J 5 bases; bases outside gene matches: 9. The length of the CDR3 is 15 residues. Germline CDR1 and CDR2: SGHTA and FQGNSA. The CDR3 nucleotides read TGTGCCAGCAGGCTCCCCGGACAGGGCCACAATGAGCAGTTCTTC. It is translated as CASRLPGQGHNEQFF.

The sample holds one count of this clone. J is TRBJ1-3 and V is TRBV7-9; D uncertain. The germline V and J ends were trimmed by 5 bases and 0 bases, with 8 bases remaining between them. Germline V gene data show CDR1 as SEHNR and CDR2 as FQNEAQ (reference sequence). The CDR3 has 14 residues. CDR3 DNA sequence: TGTGCCAGCAGCCCTCGCAACTCTGGAAACACCATATATTTT. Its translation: CASSPRNSGNTIYF.

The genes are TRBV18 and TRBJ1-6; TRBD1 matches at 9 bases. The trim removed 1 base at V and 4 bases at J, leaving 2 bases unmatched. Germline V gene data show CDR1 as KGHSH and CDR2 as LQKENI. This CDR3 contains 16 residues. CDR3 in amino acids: CASSPQGQGYNSPLHF. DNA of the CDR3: TGTGCCAGCTCACCACAGGGACAGGGATATAATTCACCCCTCCACTTT.

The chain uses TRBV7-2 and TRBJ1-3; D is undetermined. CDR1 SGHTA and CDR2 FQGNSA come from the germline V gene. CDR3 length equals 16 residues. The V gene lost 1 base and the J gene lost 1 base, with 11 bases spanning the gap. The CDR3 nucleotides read TGTGCCAGCAGCTTAGTTTGGTTGACATCTGGAAACACCATATATTTT. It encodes CASSLVWLTSGNTIYF.

In nucleotides, the CDR3 is TGTGCCAGCAGTTACTCGAAATATGCAACTAATGAAAAACTGTTTTTT. Amino acid sequence: CASSYSKYATNEKLFF. The chain carries TRBV6-5 and TRBJ1-4; D is unclear. V lost 0 bases to trimming and J lost 0 bases, with 8 bases between them. Germline-derived CDR1 and CDR2 are MNHEY and SVGAGI. CDR3 length equals 16 residues.